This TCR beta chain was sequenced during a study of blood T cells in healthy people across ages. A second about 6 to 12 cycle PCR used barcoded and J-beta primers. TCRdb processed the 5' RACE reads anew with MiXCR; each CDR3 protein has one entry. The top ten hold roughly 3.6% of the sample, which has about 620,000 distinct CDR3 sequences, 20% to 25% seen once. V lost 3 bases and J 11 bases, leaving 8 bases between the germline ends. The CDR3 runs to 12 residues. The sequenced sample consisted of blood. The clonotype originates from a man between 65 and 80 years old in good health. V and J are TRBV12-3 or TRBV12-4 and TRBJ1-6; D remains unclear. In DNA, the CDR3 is TGTGCCAGCAGTTTCCCTGGGGCACCCCTCCACTTT. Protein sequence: CASSFPGAPLHF.